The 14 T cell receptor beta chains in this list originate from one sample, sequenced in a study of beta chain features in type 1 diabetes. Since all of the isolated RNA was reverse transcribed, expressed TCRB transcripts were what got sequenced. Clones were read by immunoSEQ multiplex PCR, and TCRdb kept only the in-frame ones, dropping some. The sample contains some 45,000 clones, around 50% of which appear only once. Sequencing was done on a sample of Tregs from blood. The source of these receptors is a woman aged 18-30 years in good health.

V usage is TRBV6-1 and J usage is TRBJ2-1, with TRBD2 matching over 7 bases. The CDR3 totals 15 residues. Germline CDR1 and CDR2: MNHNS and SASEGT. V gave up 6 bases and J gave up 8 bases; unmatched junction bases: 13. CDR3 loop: CASRREGRFRDEQFF. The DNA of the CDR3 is TGTGCCAGCAGAAGGGAGGGGAGGTTTAGAGATGAGCAGTTCTTC.

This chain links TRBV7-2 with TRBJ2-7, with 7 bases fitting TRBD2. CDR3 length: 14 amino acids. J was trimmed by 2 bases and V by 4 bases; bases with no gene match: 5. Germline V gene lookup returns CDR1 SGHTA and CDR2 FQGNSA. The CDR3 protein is CASSYGGRPYEQYF. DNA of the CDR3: TGTGCCAGCAGCTATGGCGGGAGACCCTACGAGCAGTACTTC. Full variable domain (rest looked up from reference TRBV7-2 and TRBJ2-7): GAGVSQSPSNKVTEKGKDVELRCDPISGHTALYWYRQSLGQGLEFLIYFQGNSAPDKSGLPSDRFSAERTGGSVSTLTIQRTQQEDSAVYLCASSYGGRPYEQYFGPGTRLTVT.

CDR3 loop: CAWSGQGSNTEAFF. The CDR3, as DNA: TGTGCCTGGAGTGGGCAGGGTTCCAACACTGAAGCTTTCTTT. The chain couples TRBV30 to TRBJ1-1; possibly TRBD1 for D (5 bases). The germline CDR1 and CDR2 sequences are GTSNPN and SVGIG (reference sequence). CDR3 length: 14 amino acids. V shed 1 base and J shed 2 bases, with 11 bases lying between them.

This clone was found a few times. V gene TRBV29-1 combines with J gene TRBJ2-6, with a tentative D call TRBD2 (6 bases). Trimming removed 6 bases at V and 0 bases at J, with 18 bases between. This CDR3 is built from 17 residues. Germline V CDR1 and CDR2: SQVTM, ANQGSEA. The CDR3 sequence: CSVRGRDLSSGANVLTF. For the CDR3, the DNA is TGCAGCGTGCGTGGACGGGACTTAAGCTCTGGGGCCAACGTCCTGACTTTC.

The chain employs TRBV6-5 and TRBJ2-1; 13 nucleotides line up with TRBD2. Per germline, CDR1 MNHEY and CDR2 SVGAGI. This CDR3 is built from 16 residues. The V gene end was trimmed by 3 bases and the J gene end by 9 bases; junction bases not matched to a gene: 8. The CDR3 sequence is CASSYPGLAGVGEQFF. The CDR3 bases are TGTGCCAGCAGTTATCCCGGACTAGCGGGAGTTGGTGAGCAGTTCTTC.

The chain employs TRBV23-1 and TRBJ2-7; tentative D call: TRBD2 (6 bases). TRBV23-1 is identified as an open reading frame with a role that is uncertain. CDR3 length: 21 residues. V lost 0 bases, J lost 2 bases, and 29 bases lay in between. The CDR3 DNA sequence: TGCGCCAGCAGTCAATCGAATTCGGGGGTCGAGAGACAGAGCAAAACCTACGAGCAGTACTTC. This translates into CASSQSNSGVERQSKTYEQYF.

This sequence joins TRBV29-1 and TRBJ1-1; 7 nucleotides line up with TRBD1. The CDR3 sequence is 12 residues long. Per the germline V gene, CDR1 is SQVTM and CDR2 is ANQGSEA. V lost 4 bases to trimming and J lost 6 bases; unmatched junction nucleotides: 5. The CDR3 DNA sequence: TGCAGCGTTGGACAGGGTGGGTCTGAAGCTTTCTTT. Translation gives CSVGQGGSEAFF.

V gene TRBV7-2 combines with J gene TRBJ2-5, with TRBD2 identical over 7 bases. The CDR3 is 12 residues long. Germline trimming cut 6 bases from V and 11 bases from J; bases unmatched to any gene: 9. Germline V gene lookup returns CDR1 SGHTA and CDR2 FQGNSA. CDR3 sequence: CASRGDRREQYF. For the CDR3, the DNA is TGTGCCAGCAGAGGTGATAGGCGGGAGCAGTACTTC.

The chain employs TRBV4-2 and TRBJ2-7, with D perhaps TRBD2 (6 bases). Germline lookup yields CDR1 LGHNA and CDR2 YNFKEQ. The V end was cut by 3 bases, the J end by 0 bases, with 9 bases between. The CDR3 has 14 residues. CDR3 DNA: TGTGCCAGCAGCCAGAGGACTAACTCCTACGAGCAGTACTTC. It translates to CASSQRTNSYEQYF.

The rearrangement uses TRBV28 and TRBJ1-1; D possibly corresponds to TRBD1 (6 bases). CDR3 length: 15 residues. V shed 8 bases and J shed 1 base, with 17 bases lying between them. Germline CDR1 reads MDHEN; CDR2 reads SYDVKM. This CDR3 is CASPPNRVRNTEAFF. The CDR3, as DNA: TGTGCCAGCCCCCCAAACAGGGTGCGGAACACTGAAGCTTTCTTT.

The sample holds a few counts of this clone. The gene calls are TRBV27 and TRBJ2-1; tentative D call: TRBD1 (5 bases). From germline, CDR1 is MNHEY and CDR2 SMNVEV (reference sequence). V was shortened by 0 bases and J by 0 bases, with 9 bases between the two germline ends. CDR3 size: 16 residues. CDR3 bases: TGTGCCAGCAGTTTATCGCCAGGGATCTCCTACAATGAGCAGTTCTTC. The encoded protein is CASSLSPGISYNEQFF.

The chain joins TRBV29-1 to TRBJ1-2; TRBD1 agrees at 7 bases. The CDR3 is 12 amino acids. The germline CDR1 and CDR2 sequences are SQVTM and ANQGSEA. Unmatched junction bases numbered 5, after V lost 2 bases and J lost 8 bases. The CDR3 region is CSVERGGKGYTF. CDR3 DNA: TGCAGCGTTGAACGAGGGGGCAAAGGCTACACCTTC.

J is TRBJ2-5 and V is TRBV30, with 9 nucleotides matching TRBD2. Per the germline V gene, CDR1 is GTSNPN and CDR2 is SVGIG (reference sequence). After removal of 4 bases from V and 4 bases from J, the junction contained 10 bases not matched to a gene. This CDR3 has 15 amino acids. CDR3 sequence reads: CAWNPDSAGGETQYF. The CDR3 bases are TGTGCCTGGAATCCCGACTCAGCGGGAGGAGAGACCCAGTACTTC.

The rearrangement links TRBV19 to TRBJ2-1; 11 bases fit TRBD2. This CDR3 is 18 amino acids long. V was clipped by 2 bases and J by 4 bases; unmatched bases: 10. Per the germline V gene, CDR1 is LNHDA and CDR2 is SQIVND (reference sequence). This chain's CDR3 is CASSIIAGGPISYNEQFF. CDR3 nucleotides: TGTGCCAGTAGTATAATAGCGGGAGGGCCGATATCTTACAATGAGCAGTTCTTC.